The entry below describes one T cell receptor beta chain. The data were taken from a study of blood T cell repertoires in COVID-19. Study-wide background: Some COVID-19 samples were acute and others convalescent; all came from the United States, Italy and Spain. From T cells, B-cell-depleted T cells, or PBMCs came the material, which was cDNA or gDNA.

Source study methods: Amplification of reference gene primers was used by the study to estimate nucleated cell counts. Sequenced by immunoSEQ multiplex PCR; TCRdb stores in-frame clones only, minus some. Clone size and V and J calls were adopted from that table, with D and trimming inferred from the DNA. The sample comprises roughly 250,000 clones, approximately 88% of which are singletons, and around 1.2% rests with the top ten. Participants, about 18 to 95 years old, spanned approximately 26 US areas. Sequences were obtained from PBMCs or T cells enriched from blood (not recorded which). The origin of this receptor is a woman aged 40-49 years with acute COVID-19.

The CDR3 sequence: CASSAGDRPGNEQFF. For the CDR3, the DNA is TGTGCCAGCAGCGCGGGGGACCGCCCAGGTAATGAGCAGTTCTTC. The chain is built from TRBV13 and TRBJ2-1, with 7 bases fitting TRBD2. From germline, CDR1 is PRHDT and CDR2 FYEKMQ (reference sequence). V was pared by 5 bases and J by 7 bases, with 11 bases of the junction left unmatched. The CDR3 runs to 15 residues.